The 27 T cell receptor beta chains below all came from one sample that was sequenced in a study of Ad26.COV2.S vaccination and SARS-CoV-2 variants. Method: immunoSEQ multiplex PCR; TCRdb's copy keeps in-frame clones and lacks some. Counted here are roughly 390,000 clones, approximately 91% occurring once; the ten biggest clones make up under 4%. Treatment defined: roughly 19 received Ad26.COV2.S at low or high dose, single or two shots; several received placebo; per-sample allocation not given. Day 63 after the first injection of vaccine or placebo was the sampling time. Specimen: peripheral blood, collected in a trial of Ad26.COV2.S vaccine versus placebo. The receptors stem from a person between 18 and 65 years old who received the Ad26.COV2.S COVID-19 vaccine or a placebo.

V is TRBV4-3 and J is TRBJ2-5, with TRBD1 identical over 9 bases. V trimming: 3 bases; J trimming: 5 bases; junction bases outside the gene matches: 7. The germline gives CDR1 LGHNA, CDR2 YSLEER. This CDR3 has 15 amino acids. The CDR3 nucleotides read TGCGCCAGCAGCCATGGGGACAGGGCCGGGGAGACCCAGTACTTC. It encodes CASSHGDRAGETQYF.

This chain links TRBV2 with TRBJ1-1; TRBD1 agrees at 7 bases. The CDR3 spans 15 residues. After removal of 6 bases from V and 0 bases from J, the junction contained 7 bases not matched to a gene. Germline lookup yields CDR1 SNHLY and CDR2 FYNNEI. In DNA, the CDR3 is TGTGCCAGCAGAGAGGGACAGACAATGAACACTGAAGCTTTCTTT. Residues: CASREGQTMNTEAFF.

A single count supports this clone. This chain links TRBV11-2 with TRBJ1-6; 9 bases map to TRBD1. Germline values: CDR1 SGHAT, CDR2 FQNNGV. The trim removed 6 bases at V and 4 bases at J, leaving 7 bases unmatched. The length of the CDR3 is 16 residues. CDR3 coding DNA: TGTGCCAGCAGGTCGGAGGGGACAGGGTATAATTCACCCCTCCACTTT. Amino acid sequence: CASRSEGTGYNSPLHF.

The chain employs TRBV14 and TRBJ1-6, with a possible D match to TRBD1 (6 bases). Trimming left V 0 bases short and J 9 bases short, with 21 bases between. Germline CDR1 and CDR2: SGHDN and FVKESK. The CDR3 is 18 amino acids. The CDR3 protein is CASSQDPTVRGRSSPLHF. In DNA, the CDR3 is TGTGCCAGCAGCCAAGATCCTACAGTCCGGGGGCGCAGTTCACCCCTCCACTTT.

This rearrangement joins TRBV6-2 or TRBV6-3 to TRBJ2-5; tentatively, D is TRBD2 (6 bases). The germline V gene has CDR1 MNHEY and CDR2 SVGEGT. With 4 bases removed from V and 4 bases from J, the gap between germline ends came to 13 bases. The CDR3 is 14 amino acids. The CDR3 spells CASSLWMRGETQYF. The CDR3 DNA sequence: TGTGCCAGCAGTTTGTGGATGCGGGGAGAGACCCAGTACTTC.

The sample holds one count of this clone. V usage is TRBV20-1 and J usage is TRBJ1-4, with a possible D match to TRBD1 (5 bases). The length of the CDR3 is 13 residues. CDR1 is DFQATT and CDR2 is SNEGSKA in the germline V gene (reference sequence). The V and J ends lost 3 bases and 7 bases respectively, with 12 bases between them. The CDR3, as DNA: TGCAGTGCTAGTGGGGACCGGGGTGAAAAACTGTTTTTT. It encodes CSASGDRGEKLFF.

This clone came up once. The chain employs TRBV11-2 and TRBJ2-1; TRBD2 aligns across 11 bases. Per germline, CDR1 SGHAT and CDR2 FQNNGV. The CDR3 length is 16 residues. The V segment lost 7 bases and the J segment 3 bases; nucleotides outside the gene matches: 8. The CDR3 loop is CASTLMTSGDYNEQFF. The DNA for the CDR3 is TGTGCCAGCACCTTGATGACTAGCGGGGACTACAATGAGCAGTTCTTC.

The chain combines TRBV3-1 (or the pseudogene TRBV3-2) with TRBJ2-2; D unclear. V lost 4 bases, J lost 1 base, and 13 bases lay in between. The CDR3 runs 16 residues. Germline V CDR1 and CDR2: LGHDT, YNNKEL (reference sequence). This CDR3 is CASSREGYGNTGELFF. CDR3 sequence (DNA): TGTGCCAGCAGCCGAGAAGGGTATGGGAACACCGGGGAGCTGTTTTTT.

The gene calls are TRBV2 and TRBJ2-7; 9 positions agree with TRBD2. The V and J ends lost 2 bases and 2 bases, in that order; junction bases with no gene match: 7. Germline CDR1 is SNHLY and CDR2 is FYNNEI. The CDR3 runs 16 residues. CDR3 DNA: TGTGCCAGCAGTGAAATCATGGTAGCGGGAGCCTACGAGCAGTACTTC. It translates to CASSEIMVAGAYEQYF.

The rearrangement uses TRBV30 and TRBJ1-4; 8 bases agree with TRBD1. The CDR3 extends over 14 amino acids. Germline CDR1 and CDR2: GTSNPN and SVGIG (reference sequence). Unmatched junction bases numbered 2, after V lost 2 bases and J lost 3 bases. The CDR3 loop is CAWSQGAANEKLFF. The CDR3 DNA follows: TGTGCCTGGAGTCAGGGGGCGGCTAATGAAAAACTGTTTTTT.

CDR3 in amino acids: CASSLESTDTQYF. CDR3 DNA sequence: TGTGCCAGCAGCTTAGAGAGCACAGATACGCAGTATTTT. J is TRBJ2-3 and V is TRBV11-2, with D hard to call. Per germline, CDR1 SGHAT and CDR2 FQNNGV. The CDR3 is 13 residues long. V lost 0 bases to trimming and J lost 0 bases, with 1 base between them.

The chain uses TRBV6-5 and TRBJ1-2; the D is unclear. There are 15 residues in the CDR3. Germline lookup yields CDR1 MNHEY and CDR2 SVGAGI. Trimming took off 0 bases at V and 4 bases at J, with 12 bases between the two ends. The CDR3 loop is CASSYSHSGPYGYTF. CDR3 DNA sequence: TGTGCCAGCAGTTACTCCCACAGCGGTCCCTATGGCTACACCTTC.

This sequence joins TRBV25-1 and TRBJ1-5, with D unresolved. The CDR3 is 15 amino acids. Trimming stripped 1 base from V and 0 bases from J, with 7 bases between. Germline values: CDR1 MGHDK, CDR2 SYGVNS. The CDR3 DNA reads TGTGCCAGCAGTGAATCCCACTATAGCAATCAGCCCCAGCATTTT. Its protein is CASSESHYSNQPQHF.

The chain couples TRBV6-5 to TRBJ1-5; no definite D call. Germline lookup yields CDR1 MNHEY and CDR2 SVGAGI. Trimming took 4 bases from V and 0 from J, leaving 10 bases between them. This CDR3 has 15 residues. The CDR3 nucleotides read TGTGCCAGCAGTTTCTCCAGAGATAGCAATCAGCCCCAGCATTTT. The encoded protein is CASSFSRDSNQPQHF.

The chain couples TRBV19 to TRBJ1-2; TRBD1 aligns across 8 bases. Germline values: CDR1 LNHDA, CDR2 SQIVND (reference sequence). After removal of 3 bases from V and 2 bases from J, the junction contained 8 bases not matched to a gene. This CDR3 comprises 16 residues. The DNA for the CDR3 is TGTGCCAGTAGTATCCAGGGGGCGCAAACGAACTATGGCTACACCTTC. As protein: CASSIQGAQTNYGYTF.

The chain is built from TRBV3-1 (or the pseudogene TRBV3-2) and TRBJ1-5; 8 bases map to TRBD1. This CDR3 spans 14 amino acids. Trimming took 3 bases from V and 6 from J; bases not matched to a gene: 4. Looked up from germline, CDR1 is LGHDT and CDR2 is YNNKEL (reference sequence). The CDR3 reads CASSHQQGVQPQHF. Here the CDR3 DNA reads TGTGCCAGCAGCCACCAACAGGGGGTTCAGCCCCAGCATTTT.

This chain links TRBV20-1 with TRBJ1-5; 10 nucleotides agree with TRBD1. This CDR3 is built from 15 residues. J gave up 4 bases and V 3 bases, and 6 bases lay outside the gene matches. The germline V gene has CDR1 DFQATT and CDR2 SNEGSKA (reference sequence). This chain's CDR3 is CSASTRGQGNQPQHF. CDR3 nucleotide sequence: TGCAGTGCTAGTACCAGGGGACAGGGGAATCAGCCCCAGCATTTT.

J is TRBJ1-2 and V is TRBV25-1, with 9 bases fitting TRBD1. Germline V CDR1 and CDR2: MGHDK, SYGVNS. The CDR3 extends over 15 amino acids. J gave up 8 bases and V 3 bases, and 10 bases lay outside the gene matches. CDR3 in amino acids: CASSDNHRGQYGYTF. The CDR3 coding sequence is TGTGCCAGCAGTGACAATCACAGGGGGCAGTACGGCTACACCTTC.

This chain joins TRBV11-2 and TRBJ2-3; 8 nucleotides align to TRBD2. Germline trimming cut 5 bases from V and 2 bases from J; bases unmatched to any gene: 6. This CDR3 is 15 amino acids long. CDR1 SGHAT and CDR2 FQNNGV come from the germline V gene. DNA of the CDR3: TGTGCCAGCAGCATTAGCGGGGTACCCACAGATACGCAGTATTTT. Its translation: CASSISGVPTDTQYF.

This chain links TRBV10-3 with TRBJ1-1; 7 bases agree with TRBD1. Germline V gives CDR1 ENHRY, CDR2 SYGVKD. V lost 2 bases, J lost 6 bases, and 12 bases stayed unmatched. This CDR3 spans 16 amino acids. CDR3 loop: CAISEGQEGHRAEAFF. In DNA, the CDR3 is TGTGCCATCAGTGAGGGACAGGAAGGACACCGAGCTGAAGCTTTCTTT.

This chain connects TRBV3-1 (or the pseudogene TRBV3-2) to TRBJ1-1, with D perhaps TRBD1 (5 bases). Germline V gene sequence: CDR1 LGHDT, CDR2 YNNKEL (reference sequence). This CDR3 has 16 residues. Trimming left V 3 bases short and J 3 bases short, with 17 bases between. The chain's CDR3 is CASSHRRPGLHTEAFF. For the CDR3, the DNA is TGTGCCAGCAGCCACCGCCGACCGGGACTTCACACTGAAGCTTTCTTT.

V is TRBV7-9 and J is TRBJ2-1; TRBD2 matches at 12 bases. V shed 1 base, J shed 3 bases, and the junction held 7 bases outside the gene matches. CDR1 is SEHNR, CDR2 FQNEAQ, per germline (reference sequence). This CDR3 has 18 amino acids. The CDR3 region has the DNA TGTGCCAGCAGCTTAGATGGACTAGCGGGGCGACTCTACAATGAGCAGTTCTTC. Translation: CASSLDGLAGRLYNEQFF.

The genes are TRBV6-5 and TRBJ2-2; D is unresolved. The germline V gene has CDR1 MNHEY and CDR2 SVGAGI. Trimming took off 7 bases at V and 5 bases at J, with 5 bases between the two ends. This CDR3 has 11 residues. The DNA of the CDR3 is TGTGCCAGCATCAGAACCGGGGAGCTGTTTTTT. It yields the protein CASIRTGELFF.

The CDR3 loop reads CASSPNEGSETQYF. The CDR3 DNA reads as TGTGCCAGCTCACCGAATGAGGGGAGTGAGACCCAGTACTTC. The chain recombines TRBV18 with TRBJ2-5, with D perhaps given as TRBD1 or TRBD2 (5 bases each). Trimming removed 3 bases at V and 5 bases at J, with 13 bases between. The CDR3 totals 14 residues. The germline V gene encodes CDR1 KGHSH and CDR2 LQKENI. The full variable domain, rest sourced from reference TRBV18 and TRBJ2-5, is NAGVMQNPRHLVRRRGQEARLRCSPMKGHSHVYWYRQLPEEGLKFMVYLQKENIIDESGMPKERFSAEFPKEGPSILRIQQVVRGDSAAYFCASSPNEGSETQYFGPGTRLLVL.

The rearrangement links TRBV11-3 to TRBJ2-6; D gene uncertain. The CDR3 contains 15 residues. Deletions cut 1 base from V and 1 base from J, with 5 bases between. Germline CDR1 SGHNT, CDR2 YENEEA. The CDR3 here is CASSLGESGANVLTF. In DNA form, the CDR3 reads TGTGCCAGCAGCTTAGGTGAATCTGGGGCCAACGTCCTGACTTTC.

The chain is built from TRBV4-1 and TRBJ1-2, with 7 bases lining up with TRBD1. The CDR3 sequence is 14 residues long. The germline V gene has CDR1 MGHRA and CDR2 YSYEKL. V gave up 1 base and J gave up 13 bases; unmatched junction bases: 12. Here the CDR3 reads CASSQGGTATGGTF. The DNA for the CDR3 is TGCGCCAGCAGCCAAGGGGGGACAGCTACCGGGGGCACCTTC.

The CDR3: CASSLDWGPNTGELFF. The DNA of the CDR3 is TGTGCCAGCAGCCTTGACTGGGGTCCGAACACCGGGGAGCTGTTTTTT. J is TRBJ2-2 and V is TRBV7-8; D gene uncertain. Germline V CDR1 and CDR2: SGHVS, FQNEAQ. The CDR3 spans 16 residues. V lost 5 bases and J 0 bases, leaving 13 bases between the germline ends.